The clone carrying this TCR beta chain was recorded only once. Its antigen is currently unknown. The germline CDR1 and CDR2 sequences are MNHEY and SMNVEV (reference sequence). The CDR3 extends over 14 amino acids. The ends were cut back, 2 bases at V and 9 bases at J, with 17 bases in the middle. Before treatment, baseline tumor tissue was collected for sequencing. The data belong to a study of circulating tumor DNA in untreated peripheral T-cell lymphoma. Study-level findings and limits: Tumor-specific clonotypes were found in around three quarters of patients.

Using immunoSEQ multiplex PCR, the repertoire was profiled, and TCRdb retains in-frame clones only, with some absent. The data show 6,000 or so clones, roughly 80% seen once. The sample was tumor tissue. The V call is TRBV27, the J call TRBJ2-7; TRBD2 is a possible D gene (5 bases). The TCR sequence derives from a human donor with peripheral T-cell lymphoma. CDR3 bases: TGTGCCAGCAGTTTAAGCGCAGGAATAGGAGGGCAGTACTTC. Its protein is CASSLSAGIGGQYF.